One and the same sample provided the 30 T cell receptor beta chains below, sequenced in a study of T cell responses to AZD1222 COVID-19 vaccine. Sequencing was performed with immunoSEQ multiplex PCR; in TCRdb, only in-frame clones are kept and a portion is missing. Of some 50,000 clones listed, less than 85% were seen once; the top ten hold more than 20%. Here the sequenced sample was peripheral blood, taken on day 0 of AZD1222 vaccination. These receptors were collected from an adult in good health.

V is TRBV5-1 and J is TRBJ2-3; 7 bases line up with TRBD2. The CDR3 contains 13 residues. Trimming removed 8 bases from V and 6 bases from J; junction bases left unmatched: 9. Looked up from germline, CDR1 is SGHRS and CDR2 is YFSETQ. CDR3 nucleotide sequence: TGCGCCAGTGGGACTACAATCACGGATACGCAGTATTTT. Amino acid sequence: CASGTTITDTQYF.

In its sample, this clone was seen once. V gene TRBV5-1 combines with J gene TRBJ2-6, with D possibly matching TRBD2 (6 bases). CDR3 length: 16 residues. V gave up 0 bases and J gave up 4 bases, with 11 bases separating them. Germline CDR1 SGHRS, CDR2 YFSETQ. CDR3: CASSLVGGTGANVLTF. CDR3 bases: TGCGCCAGCAGCTTGGTTGGGGGGACCGGGGCCAACGTCCTGACTTTC.

V is TRBV10-3 and J is TRBJ1-4, with D possibly matching TRBD1 (6 bases). Trimming removed 2 bases at V and 7 bases at J, with 14 bases between. Germline CDR1 ENHRY, CDR2 SYGVKD. This CDR3 comprises 15 residues. The CDR3 protein is CAISEGQTGGEKLFF. Here the CDR3 DNA reads TGTGCCATCAGTGAGGGACAGACCGGAGGTGAAAAACTGTTTTTT.

This chain connects TRBV5-6 to TRBJ1-2, with 9 nucleotides matching TRBD1. The germline V gene has CDR1 SGHDT and CDR2 YYEEEE. This CDR3 region has 15 residues. V was pared by 0 bases and J by 8 bases, with 8 bases of the junction left unmatched. The CDR3 region has the DNA TGTGCCAGCAGCTTGGGGACAGGGGCGACGAAGGGCTACACCTTC. Translation: CASSLGTGATKGYTF.

The sample holds one count of this clone. This chain joins TRBV11-3 and TRBJ2-7; 7 positions agree with TRBD2. This CDR3 comprises 15 residues. Germline values: CDR1 SGHNT, CDR2 YENEEA. Unmatched junction bases numbered 9, after V lost 5 bases and J lost 2 bases. CDR3 region: CASSLPASGTYEQYF. The CDR3 nucleotides read TGTGCCAGCAGCCTGCCGGCTAGCGGCACCTACGAGCAGTACTTC.

The CDR3 nucleotides read TGTGCCAGCAGACTCACAGAGAACACTGAAGCTTTCTTT. Translation: CASRLTENTEAFF. The V and J genes are TRBV2 and TRBJ1-1; no clear D. In germline, CDR1 is SNHLY, CDR2 FYNNEI. Between the trimmed V and J ends, which lost 6 bases and 1 base, there was a span of 9 bases. CDR3 size: 13 residues. Looking up the rest from reference TRBV2 and TRBJ1-1 gives the full variable domain: EPEVTQTPSHQVTQMGQEVILRCVPISNHLYFYWYRQILGQKVEFLVSFYNNEISEKSEIFDDQFSVERPDGSNFTLKIRSTKLEDSAMYFCASRLTENTEAFFGQGTRLTVV.

In its sample, this clone was seen a few times. This chain uses TRBV28 with TRBJ1-2; D uncertain. Trimming removed 3 bases at V and 0 bases at J, with 17 bases between. Germline V gene data show CDR1 as MDHEN and CDR2 as SYDVKM. The CDR3 runs to 17 residues. The CDR3 is CASSFIPPTRANYGYTF. CDR3 DNA: TGTGCCAGCAGTTTTATTCCCCCGACTCGAGCTAACTATGGCTACACCTTC.

The chain is built from TRBV4-1 and TRBJ1-1; D is unclear. V dropped 2 bases and J dropped 1 base, with 17 bases sitting between them. The CDR3 covers 17 residues. Germline V gene data show CDR1 as MGHRA and CDR2 as YSYEKL. The CDR3 region has the DNA TGCGCCAGCAGCCAATACTGGTCTGATGGGGAGAACACTGAAGCTTTCTTT. It specifies CASSQYWSDGENTEAFF.

This clone was detected a few times. This chain joins TRBV15 and TRBJ1-3, with D tentatively TRBD1 (5 bases). Germline CDR1 is LNHNV and CDR2 is YYDKDF (reference sequence). The CDR3 covers 13 residues. The V gene lost 2 bases and the J gene lost 5 bases, with 7 bases spanning the gap. The CDR3 here is CATSRQGRNTIYF. In nucleotides, the CDR3 is TGTGCCACCAGCAGACAGGGCCGAAACACCATATATTTT.

This rearrangement joins TRBV19 to TRBJ2-1, with 10 bases aligning to TRBD2. The CDR3 consists of 16 residues. V was clipped by 5 bases and J by 5 bases; unmatched bases: 9. Per the germline V gene, CDR1 is LNHDA and CDR2 is SQIVND (reference sequence). CDR3 amino acids: CASSDSPGLANNEQFF. The DNA of the CDR3 is TGTGCCAGTAGTGATAGCCCGGGACTAGCGAACAATGAGCAGTTCTTC.

The rearrangement uses TRBV5-1 and TRBJ2-1; D might be TRBD1 (6 bases). The CDR3 is made up of 17 amino acids. CDR1 is SGHRS, CDR2 YFSETQ, per germline. With 7 bases removed from V and 0 bases from J, the gap between germline ends came to 20 bases. CDR3 DNA sequence: TGCGCCAGCGCTTACTCGACAGGCTTCCCCTCCTACAATGAGCAGTTCTTC. Encoded protein: CASAYSTGFPSYNEQFF.

The rearrangement uses TRBV6-2 or TRBV6-3 and TRBJ1-2; maybe TRBD1 (6 bases). This CDR3 contains 16 residues. Germline V CDR1 and CDR2: MNHEY, SVGEGT. The V and J ends lost 0 bases and 3 bases respectively, with 14 bases between them. The CDR3 nucleotides read TGTGCCAGCAGTTACTCTCGACAGGTATTGGACTATGGCTACACCTTC. Its protein product is CASSYSRQVLDYGYTF.

This clone has more than one count but fewer than ten. The rearrangement links TRBV7-9 to TRBJ1-2; tentative D call: TRBD1 (5 bases). This CDR3 has 13 residues. Germline V gene sequence: CDR1 SEHNR, CDR2 FQNEAQ (reference sequence). With 4 bases removed from V and 4 bases from J, the gap between germline ends came to 10 bases. The CDR3 here is CASSSGTAYGYTF. Here the CDR3 DNA reads TGTGCCAGCAGCTCGGGGACGGCCTATGGCTACACCTTC.

In its sample, this clone was seen once. The chain has TRBV5-1 and TRBJ2-6; possibly TRBD2 for D (6 bases). CDR3 length: 15 amino acids. The germline gives CDR1 SGHRS, CDR2 YFSETQ. Trimming removed 3 bases at V and 1 base at J, with 8 bases between. CDR3 sequence: CASSSGTSGANVLTF. The CDR3 DNA reads as TGCGCCAGCAGCTCCGGGACTTCTGGGGCCAACGTCCTGACTTTC.

This clone was seen a single time. The chain links TRBV24-1 to TRBJ2-5, with 10 bases fitting TRBD2. In germline, CDR1 is KGHDR, CDR2 SFDVKD. CDR3 length equals 13 residues. V lost 10 bases and J lost 4; bases outside the gene matches: 5. CDR3 region: CATGTSERETQYF. The CDR3 DNA sequence: TGTGCCACGGGGACTAGCGAGAGAGAGACCCAGTACTTC.

On this clone itself: Additional DNA sequences in this sample encode the identical CDR3. The CDR3 DNA reads TGTGCCAGCAGTTTAGGGCGGACGGGCAACAATGAGCAGTTCTTC. It codes for CASSLGRTGNNEQFF. The chain couples TRBV28 to TRBJ2-1; D gene uncertain. Looked up from germline, CDR1 is MDHEN and CDR2 is SYDVKM. This CDR3 is 15 amino acids long. V shed 2 bases and J shed 5 bases, with 13 bases lying between them.

The chain combines TRBV11-2 with TRBJ1-1, with 9 bases identical to TRBD1. Germline trimming cut 4 bases from V and 4 bases from J; bases unmatched to any gene: 4. Germline loops: CDR1 SGHAT, CDR2 FQNNGV. This CDR3 comprises 14 residues. CDR3 bases: TGTGCCAGCAGCTCTAGGACAGGGGCCACTGAAGCTTTCTTT. Amino acids: CASSSRTGATEAFF. The full variable domain, completed using reference TRBV11-2 and TRBJ1-1, is EAGVAQSPRYKIIEKRQSVAFWCNPISGHATLYWYQQILGQGPKLLIQFQNNGVVDDSQLPKDRFSAERLKGVDSTLKIQPAKLEDSAVYLCASSSRTGATEAFFGQGTRLTVV.

This clone was recorded only once. The chain employs TRBV28 and TRBJ2-3; 9 nucleotides agree with TRBD2. This CDR3 contains 15 residues. V trimming: 3 bases; J trimming: 6 bases; junction bases outside the gene matches: 7. Germline values: CDR1 MDHEN, CDR2 SYDVKM. The CDR3 DNA reads TGTGCCAGCAGTTTTTTATCAAGCGGGAGGGATACGCAGTATTTT. The encoded protein is CASSFLSSGRDTQYF.

The rearrangement uses TRBV19 and TRBJ2-3; 12 bases line up with TRBD2. The CDR3 runs 19 residues. In germline, CDR1 is LNHDA, CDR2 SQIVND (reference sequence). V shed 5 bases and J 6 bases; nucleotides not matched to a gene: 18. CDR3 protein: CASSPPWASGRASDDTQYF. DNA of the CDR3: TGTGCCAGTAGTCCCCCGTGGGCTAGCGGGAGGGCGAGTGATGATACGCAGTATTTT.

This sequence joins TRBV7-9 and TRBJ2-3; D tentatively reads TRBD1 or TRBD2 (5 bases each). This CDR3 contains 17 residues. The germline V and J ends were trimmed by 3 bases and 0 bases, with 16 bases remaining between them. Germline V gene lookup returns CDR1 SEHNR and CDR2 FQNEAQ (reference sequence). For the CDR3, the DNA is TGTGCCAGCAGCTTTGGGGGATGGGAAACTAGCACAGATACGCAGTATTTT. This translates into CASSFGGWETSTDTQYF.

This chain connects TRBV5-1 to TRBJ1-1; a possible D gene is TRBD1 (6 bases). V lost 3 bases, J lost 0 bases, and 9 bases lay in between. The CDR3 has 14 residues. CDR1 SGHRS and CDR2 YFSETQ come from the germline V gene. CDR3 in amino acids: CASSSGTLNTEAFF. The DNA for the CDR3 is TGCGCCAGCAGCTCAGGGACACTGAACACTGAAGCTTTCTTT.

This chain links TRBV9 with TRBJ2-7; D ambiguous. The CDR3 is made up of 15 amino acids. Germline lookup yields CDR1 SGDLS and CDR2 YYNGEE. The V end lost 3 bases, the J end lost 2 bases, and 15 bases lay between the germline ends. Written as DNA, the CDR3 is TGTGCCAGCAGCGGGACCGCGTCGGGCGCCTACGAGCAGTACTTC. It yields the protein CASSGTASGAYEQYF.

The table lists this clone with a few counts. The chain uses TRBV5-8 and TRBJ2-7; TRBD2 is a possible D gene (5 bases). Germline CDR1 SGHTS, CDR2 YDEGEE. V was shortened by 0 bases and J by 4 bases, with 14 bases between the two germline ends. CDR3 size: 15 residues. CDR3 protein: CASSLGRTSRYEQYF. CDR3 sequence (DNA): TGTGCCAGCAGCTTGGGACGGACTTCGCGGTACGAGCAGTACTTC.

The V call is TRBV7-3, the J call TRBJ2-3; 7 bases align to TRBD2. The V gene end was trimmed by 5 bases and the J gene end by 2 bases; junction bases not matched to a gene: 10. CDR1 is SGHTA, CDR2 FQGTGA, per germline. CDR3 length equals 16 residues. The CDR3 DNA reads TGTGCCAGCAGCATACTACAAGCGGGACCCACAGATACGCAGTATTTT. Translation: CASSILQAGPTDTQYF.

The chain links TRBV7-2 to TRBJ2-1, with D uncertain. V was clipped by 8 bases and J by 6 bases, with 8 bases between them. From germline, CDR1 is SGHTA and CDR2 FQGNSA. The CDR3 totals 11 residues. CDR3 DNA sequence: TGTGCCAGCGGAGTTTTCAATGAGCAGTTCTTC. Translated, it gives CASGVFNEQFF.

V usage is TRBV9 and J usage is TRBJ1-2; the match to TRBD1 covers 7 bases. The J segment lost 5 bases and the V segment lost 4 bases, leaving 8 bases of the junction unmatched. The CDR3 spans 14 residues. Germline CDR1 SGDLS, CDR2 YYNGEE. CDR3 in DNA: TGTGCCAGCAGCCCCCAGCAGGGGGAATATGGCTACACCTTC. It specifies CASSPQQGEYGYTF.

The chain combines TRBV29-1 with TRBJ1-2; D gene uncertain. Germline loops: CDR1 SQVTM, CDR2 ANQGSEA. The CDR3 covers 12 residues. V lost 7 bases, J lost 8 bases, and 17 bases lay in between. The CDR3 loop is CSGGPTGMGYTF. The CDR3 DNA reads TGCAGCGGGGGTCCGACGGGGATGGGCTACACCTTC.

V usage is TRBV11-2 and J usage is TRBJ2-2; 7 bases are a match to TRBD1. V shed 6 bases and J 4 bases; nucleotides not matched to a gene: 11. Per the germline V gene, CDR1 is SGHAT and CDR2 is FQNNGV. The CDR3 loop spans 16 amino acids. The CDR3 is CASRLIRQGFTGELFF. The CDR3 region has the DNA TGTGCCAGCAGACTGATCCGACAGGGATTCACCGGGGAGCTGTTTTTT.

This rearrangement joins TRBV6-5 to TRBJ1-1; 7 nucleotides agree with TRBD1. V lost 6 bases to trimming and J lost 1 base; unmatched junction nucleotides: 2. The CDR3 extends over 13 amino acids. Germline V gene data show CDR1 as MNHEY and CDR2 as SVGAGI. Here the CDR3 DNA reads TGTGCCAGCAGCCGGGACAGGAACACTGAAGCTTTCTTT. It is translated as CASSRDRNTEAFF.

The V call is TRBV10-3, the J call TRBJ1-6, with D possibly being TRBD1 (5 bases). The germline gives CDR1 ENHRY, CDR2 SYGVKD. Trimming took off 2 bases at V and 9 bases at J, with 14 bases between the two ends. The CDR3 loop spans 15 amino acids. The CDR3 here is CAISEEGPISSPLHF. The DNA of the CDR3 is TGTGCCATCAGTGAGGAGGGGCCCATAAGTTCACCCCTCCACTTT.